The entry that follows covers one T cell receptor (beta chain) sequence. Its antigen is unknown. A much larger clone lies one base from this, so it may be a read error. The record originates from a study of T-cell reconstitution after alpha-beta-depleted transplantation in children. TCRbeta library construction was performed incorporating unique molecular identifiers. TCRdb re-derived calls from the PCR reads in MiXCR, one entry per CDR3 protein. The repertoire consists of 250,000 to 300,000 distinct CDR3 sequences, with 10% occurring once and the leading ten covering 7.5%. Trimming cost V 5 bases and J 2 bases; bases outside gene matches: 2. CDR3 length: 13 residues. CDR1 and CDR2 (germline): DFQATT, SNEGSKA (reference sequence). Broader study findings: The origin of alpha-beta T cells about two months after transplant was reportedly several hundred expanded graft clones. A year post-transplant, T-cell counts and diversity derived mostly from newly produced T cells. In some patients, recipient T cells and intrathymic progenitors surviving conditioning explained high day-60 diversity.

J is TRBJ2-3 and V is TRBV20-1; 9 bases fit TRBD2. The sample in question was PBMCs, obtained before TCRalphabeta/CD19-depleted stem cell transplant. This receptor was identified in a boy under two years old with acute myeloid leukemia, due to receive a stem cell transplant. The CDR3 nucleotides read TGCAGTGCTTGCGGGGGGGCCACAGATACGCAGTATTTT. This translates into CSACGGATDTQYF.